The 26 T cell receptor beta chains below come from one sample, sequenced in a study of beta chain features in type 1 diabetes. What was sequenced were expressed TCRB transcripts, since all of the isolated RNA had been reverse transcribed. The assay was immunoSEQ multiplex PCR, and TCRdb's table has in-frame clones only and misses some. The table records more than 150,000 clones, about 9% of them present only once. Regarding the study as a whole: Type 1 diabetes patients had moderately but significantly shorter TCRB CDR3s in all four CD4+ subsets.

For these TCRs, the target antigens are not known. Sequenced input: central memory CD4+ T cells from blood. Receptors originate from a woman in her twenties or thirties with type 1 diabetes.

This clone was observed a few times. J is TRBJ2-5 and V is TRBV5-1, with 10 bases fitting TRBD2. V gave up 5 bases and J gave up 0 bases; unmatched junction bases: 7. The CDR3 contains 16 residues. In germline, CDR1 is SGHRS, CDR2 YFSETQ. CDR3 in amino acids: CASRHGTSANQETQYF. The CDR3 coding sequence is TGCGCCAGCAGGCACGGGACTAGCGCTAACCAAGAGACCCAGTACTTC.

The gene calls are TRBV19 and TRBJ1-2; 8 nucleotides line up with TRBD1. V shed 2 bases and J 0 bases; nucleotides not matched to a gene: 8. The CDR3 consists of 17 residues. Germline-derived CDR1 and CDR2 are LNHDA and SQIVND (reference sequence). CDR3 amino acids: CASSIPGQARSNYGYTF. CDR3 in DNA: TGTGCCAGTAGTATACCGGGACAGGCTCGTTCTAACTATGGCTACACCTTC.

This clone was seen only a few times. This sequence joins TRBV19 and TRBJ2-1, with D possibly TRBD2 on 5 matching bases. The CDR3 sequence is 16 residues long. The V gene lost 5 bases and the J gene lost 3 bases, with 17 bases spanning the gap. Germline loops: CDR1 LNHDA, CDR2 SQIVND (reference sequence). The CDR3 reads CASSSISGGFYNEQFF. Written as DNA, the CDR3 is TGTGCCAGTAGTTCCATCAGCGGTGGATTCTACAATGAGCAGTTCTTC.

The CDR3 nucleotides are TGTGCCAGCAGCCCCGGGGTAGCAACCAAAAACATTCAGTACTTC. Its translation is CASSPGVATKNIQYF. This chain links TRBV7-2 with TRBJ2-4; D might be TRBD2 (5 bases). The CDR3 runs 15 residues. Per germline, CDR1 SGHTA and CDR2 FQGNSA. V was shortened by 5 bases and J by 2 bases, with 13 bases between the two germline ends.

This clone showed up just a few times. The chain uses TRBV5-1 and TRBJ2-1; possibly TRBD2 for D (5 bases). The CDR3 sequence is 12 residues long. Germline lookup yields CDR1 SGHRS and CDR2 YFSETQ. V was trimmed by 7 bases and J by 12 bases, leaving 17 bases between them. In nucleotides, the CDR3 is TGCGCCAGCGGATTCGGGGAACAAGGGCAGTTCTTC. Its protein product is CASGFGEQGQFF.

The chain combines TRBV11-3 with TRBJ2-5; D remains unclear. Germline CDR1 and CDR2: SGHNT and YENEEA. V was pared by 5 bases and J by 3 bases, with 19 bases between. CDR3 length: 16 residues. In DNA form, the CDR3 reads TGTGCCAGCAGCAAGGCCGGCGGAGACGGTGAAGAGACCCAGTACTTC. Residues: CASSKAGGDGEETQYF. Supplemented by reference TRBV11-3 and TRBJ2-5, the full variable domain reads EAGVVQSPRYKIIEKKQPVAFWCNPISGHNTLYWYLQNLGQGPELLIRYENEEAVDDSQLPKDRFSAERLKGVDSTLKIQPAELGDSAVYLCASSKAGGDGEETQYFGPGTRLLVL.

In the case of this clone: At one end the junction does not follow the germline gene, possibly because of a read error. The rearrangement uses TRBV30 and TRBJ1-2, with 8 bases matching TRBD1. Germline V gene data show CDR1 as GTSNPN and CDR2 as SVGIG (reference sequence). The CDR3 is made up of 11 amino acids. The CDR3: CAWSRQGPGHF. The CDR3 bases are TGTGCCTGGAGTCGACAGGGGCCCGGCCACTTC.

The rearrangement joins TRBV7-3 to TRBJ2-1, with TRBD2 matching over 8 bases. The J segment lost 0 bases and the V segment lost 0 bases, leaving 4 bases of the junction unmatched. CDR1 and CDR2 (germline): SGHTA, FQGTGA. This CDR3 comprises 17 residues. CDR3 sequence: CASSLTGAGASYNEQFF. CDR3 sequence (DNA): TGTGCCAGCAGCTTAACAGGAGCGGGAGCCTCCTACAATGAGCAGTTCTTC.

The table lists this clone with a few counts. The chain couples TRBV7-2 to TRBJ2-3, with TRBD2 matching 9 bases. Trimming removed 5 bases from V and 6 bases from J; junction bases left unmatched: 12. Germline V gives CDR1 SGHTA, CDR2 FQGNSA. The CDR3 has 16 amino acids. In DNA, the CDR3 is TGTGCCAGCAGCCCAGCTCCAGCGGGAGGAAGGGATACGCAGTATTTT. It yields the protein CASSPAPAGGRDTQYF.

This clone was picked up a small number of times. This rearrangement joins TRBV6-6 to TRBJ1-1; D is perhaps TRBD1 (6 bases). Trimming removed 2 bases at V and 10 bases at J, with 8 bases between. CDR1 MNHNY and CDR2 SVGAGI come from the germline V gene (reference sequence). This CDR3 has 11 residues. CDR3 in amino acids: CASSYQGRAFF. The CDR3 DNA reads TGTGCCAGCAGTTACCAGGGGAGAGCTTTCTTT.

The CDR3 DNA sequence: TGCGCCAGCAGCCTCCCGAGCGAGAAAATTCAGTACTTC. This translates into CASSLPSEKIQYF. The V and J genes are TRBV5-1 and TRBJ2-4; D is unresolved. The CDR3 is 13 amino acids. V dropped 4 bases and J dropped 10 bases, with 15 bases sitting between them. Germline CDR1 and CDR2: SGHRS and YFSETQ.

This clone showed up just a few times. V gene TRBV27 combines with J gene TRBJ2-2, with 8 nucleotides matching TRBD2. CDR3 length: 19 residues. Germline V CDR1 and CDR2: MNHEY, SMNVEV (reference sequence). The J segment lost 2 bases and the V segment lost 0 bases, leaving 11 bases of the junction unmatched. The CDR3 DNA sequence: TGTGCCAGCAGTTTATCCCCCTTGGCGGGAGGCCTTAACACCGGGGAGCTGTTTTTT. Protein sequence: CASSLSPLAGGLNTGELFF.

This clone was seen a few times. This sequence joins TRBV5-6 and TRBJ1-5; no clear D gene. The CDR3 is made up of 13 amino acids. Germline V gene lookup returns CDR1 SGHDT and CDR2 YYEEEE. V lost 1 base and J 7 bases, leaving 9 bases between the germline ends. The CDR3 DNA sequence: TGTGCCAGCAGCTTGATGACGGGGCAGCCCCAGCATTTT. Residues: CASSLMTGQPQHF.

A single count supports this clone. The chain employs TRBV27 and TRBJ2-5; the match to TRBD2 covers 8 bases. Gene TRBJ2-7 matches the end of the DNA better, so the J call may be wrong. From germline, CDR1 is MNHEY and CDR2 SMNVEV (reference sequence). CDR3 length: 14 amino acids. In DNA, the CDR3 is TGTGCCAGCAGTAAGTCGGGAGGGGGGTACGAGCAGTACTTC. Protein product: CASSKSGGGYEQYF.

This clone was picked up a small number of times. This chain links TRBV18 with TRBJ1-2; D gene ambiguous. The CDR3 runs 14 residues. The ends were cut back, 2 bases at V and 1 base at J, with 8 bases in the middle. The germline V gene has CDR1 KGHSH and CDR2 LQKENI. The CDR3 DNA reads as TGTGCCAGCTCACCATCTCAGGATAACTATGGCTACACCTTC. Encoded protein: CASSPSQDNYGYTF.

This clone was recorded a few times. The chain couples TRBV5-1 to TRBJ2-1; possibly TRBD2 for D (6 bases). Germline CDR1 SGHRS, CDR2 YFSETQ. The CDR3 length is 16 residues. V lost 0 bases, J lost 5 bases, and 15 bases lay in between. The CDR3 sequence is CASSLAASGRNNEQFF. The CDR3 DNA is TGCGCCAGCAGCTTGGCCGCGAGCGGGCGCAACAATGAGCAGTTCTTC.

This chain joins TRBV29-1 and TRBJ2-7; possible D gene TRBD2, 6 bases. The CDR3 is 12 residues long. V dropped 7 bases and J dropped 1 base, with 11 bases sitting between them. Germline V gives CDR1 SQVTM, CDR2 ANQGSEA. In nucleotides, the CDR3 is TGCAGCGCCGGCGGGACTTCCTACGAGCAGTACTTC. Translated: CSAGGTSYEQYF.

The rearrangement links TRBV25-1 to TRBJ2-1, with 9 bases matching TRBD2. The germline CDR1 and CDR2 sequences are MGHDK and SYGVNS. V was clipped by 2 bases and J by 4 bases; unmatched bases: 0. This CDR3 region has 14 residues. CDR3 nucleotides: TGTGCCAGCAGTGAAAGCGGGAGGTACAATGAGCAGTTCTTC. Its translation is CASSESGRYNEQFF.

This clone has more than one count but fewer than ten. The genes are TRBV25-1 and TRBJ2-1; D uncertain. Germline values: CDR1 MGHDK, CDR2 SYGVNS. The CDR3 length is 11 residues. Trimming took off 8 bases at V and 3 bases at J, with 5 bases between the two ends. CDR3: CASEYYNEQFF. The DNA of the CDR3 is TGTGCCAGCGAGTACTACAATGAGCAGTTCTTC.

This clone was seen more than once but under ten times. The chain combines TRBV18 with TRBJ2-5; perhaps TRBD2 as D (6 bases). In germline, CDR1 is KGHSH, CDR2 LQKENI. The ends were cut back, 3 bases at V and 3 bases at J, with 11 bases in the middle. This CDR3 is 14 amino acids long. The CDR3 spells CASSPTGEKETQYF. The CDR3 nucleotides read TGTGCCAGCTCACCTACGGGGGAGAAAGAGACCCAGTACTTC.

The chain uses TRBV29-1 and TRBJ1-1; TRBD1 matches 8 bases. Germline V CDR1 and CDR2: SQVTM, ANQGSEA. V lost 2 bases and J lost 4; bases outside the gene matches: 3. The CDR3 is 13 amino acids. Here the CDR3 DNA reads TGCAGCGTTGAACCCACAGGGGGCACTGAAGCTTTCTTT. It is translated as CSVEPTGGTEAFF.

Regarding this clone: Within the sample, other DNA sequences also encode this same CDR3. The V call is TRBV18, the J call TRBJ1-5, with a weak D call TRBD1 (5 bases). The V gene's germline CDR1 is KGHSH and CDR2 LQKENI. Trimming shortened V by 3 bases and J by 4 bases, and 7 bases separated the two germline ends. The CDR3 totals 13 residues. The CDR3 protein is CASSPTENQPQHF. In nucleotides, the CDR3 is TGTGCCAGCTCACCGACAGAGAATCAGCCCCAGCATTTT.

This clone was seen only a few times. The genes are TRBV4-1 and TRBJ1-2, with D unresolved. CDR1 is MGHRA and CDR2 is YSYEKL in the germline V gene. This CDR3 region has 14 residues. The V gene lost 4 bases and the J gene lost 3 bases, with 12 bases spanning the gap. CDR3 amino acids: CASSRAIEDYGYTF. In DNA, the CDR3 is TGCGCCAGCAGCCGAGCGATAGAGGACTATGGCTACACCTTC.

This clone showed up just a few times. V is TRBV7-2 and J is TRBJ1-1; the D gene is possibly TRBD1 (6 bases). The V end was cut by 2 bases, the J end by 6 bases, with 10 bases between. Germline values: CDR1 SGHTA, CDR2 FQGNSA. The CDR3 has 13 amino acids. The CDR3 loop is CASSLRQVAEAFF. The CDR3 DNA reads as TGTGCCAGCAGCTTAAGACAGGTCGCTGAAGCTTTCTTT.

This clone appeared a few times. The CDR3 DNA reads TGTGCCAGCAGTTACAAATCGAGTAGCTATGGCTACACCTTC. It yields the protein CASSYKSSSYGYTF. V and J are TRBV6-5 and TRBJ1-2; no definite D call. CDR1 is MNHEY, CDR2 SVGAGI, per germline. The length of the CDR3 is 14 residues. V lost 2 bases and J 4 bases, leaving 11 bases between the germline ends.

V is TRBV25-1 and J is TRBJ1-1; TRBD1 agrees at 9 bases. Germline V gives CDR1 MGHDK, CDR2 SYGVNS. CDR3 length equals 13 residues. With V trimmed by 7 bases and J by 7 bases, 7 bases remained unmatched. The CDR3 DNA sequence: TGTGCCAGCACACCGGGACAGGGAAGTGAAGCTTTCTTT. The encoded protein is CASTPGQGSEAFF.